The 17 T cell receptor beta chains given below trace back to one sample, sequenced in a study of beta chain features in type 1 diabetes. The study's findings and limits: TCRB CDR3 length was moderately but significantly reduced in all four CD4+ subsets of Type 1 diabetes patients.

Since all of the isolated RNA was reverse transcribed, expressed TCRB transcripts were what got sequenced. Libraries were prepared by immunoSEQ multiplex PCR; TCRdb keeps only in-frame clonotypes and omits some of them. This table has some 350,000 clones, roughly 12% appearing once. Their target antigens are unknown. The specimen sequenced was naive CD4+ T cells from blood. All receptors derive from a woman under 30 with type 1 diabetes.

The chain joins TRBV7-3 to TRBJ2-1; 11 nucleotides line up with TRBD2. This CDR3 has 13 amino acids. Germline trimming cut 1 base from V and 15 bases from J; bases unmatched to any gene: 5. CDR1 SGHTA and CDR2 FQGTGA come from the germline V gene. Here the CDR3 reads CASSLILAGEVFF. Here the CDR3 DNA reads TGTGCCAGCAGCTTAATACTAGCGGGAGAGGTGTTCTTC. The whole variable domain, remainder taken from reference TRBV7-3 and TRBJ2-1, is GAGVSQTPSNKVTEKGKYVELRCDPISGHTALYWYRQSLGQGPEFLIYFQGTGAADDSGLPNDRFFAVRPEGSVSTLKIQRTERGDSAVYLCASSLILAGEVFFGPGTRLTVL.

This clone was counted a few times. The V call is TRBV5-1, the J call TRBJ2-3; TRBD2 matches at 7 bases. Germline V gene data show CDR1 as SGHRS and CDR2 as YFSETQ. The ends lost 0 bases at V and 3 bases at J; junction bases unmatched: 10. The CDR3 totals 17 residues. CDR3 DNA sequence: TGCGCCAGCAGCTTGGCCACAACTAGCGAGGCGACAGATACGCAGTATTTT. This codes for CASSLATTSEATDTQYF.

This chain links TRBV11-2 with TRBJ1-1; no reliable D call. Germline lookup yields CDR1 SGHAT and CDR2 FQNNGV. The V end lost 5 bases, the J end lost 4 bases, and 11 bases lay between the germline ends. The CDR3 has 13 amino acids. CDR3 nucleotides: TGTGCCAGCAGCCCCACCCCGGTCACTGAAGCTTTCTTT. Translation: CASSPTPVTEAFF.

The chain uses TRBV7-2 and TRBJ2-1; 13 bases agree with TRBD2. CDR3 length: 14 residues. Trimming cost V 6 bases and J 7 bases; bases outside gene matches: 3. CDR1 is SGHTA and CDR2 is FQGNSA in the germline V gene. DNA of the CDR3: TGTGCCAGCAGGGCGGGACTAGCGGGGAATGAGCAGTTCTTC. Translated: CASRAGLAGNEQFF.

This chain connects TRBV6-5 to TRBJ1-2, with D tentatively TRBD1 (6 bases). Looked up from germline, CDR1 is MNHEY and CDR2 is SVGAGI. The V and J ends lost 0 bases and 3 bases respectively, with 11 bases between them. The CDR3 runs to 15 residues. The CDR3 protein is CASSYSRDTYYGYTF. DNA for the CDR3: TGTGCCAGCAGTTACTCACGGGACACTTACTATGGCTACACCTTC.

The chain has TRBV29-1 and TRBJ1-4; D not certain. V dropped 4 bases and J dropped 1 base, with 7 bases sitting between them. The length of the CDR3 is 13 residues. The V gene's germline CDR1 is SQVTM and CDR2 ANQGSEA. The CDR3 bases are TGCAGCGTTGTTCACAGAACTAATGAAAAACTGTTTTTT. Its protein product is CSVVHRTNEKLFF.

This clone occurred a few times. The V and J genes are TRBV30 and TRBJ1-1, with a weak D call TRBD1 (5 bases). V lost 0 bases, J lost 1 base, and 12 bases lay in between. The CDR3 has 15 amino acids. The germline CDR1 and CDR2 sequences are GTSNPN and SVGIG (reference sequence). The chain's CDR3 is CAWSVRRGWNTEAFF. CDR3 nucleotide sequence: TGTGCCTGGAGTGTACGGAGGGGTTGGAACACTGAAGCTTTCTTT.

This clone has a handful of counts. The rearrangement joins TRBV5-1 to TRBJ1-1; 10 bases map to TRBD1. Germline V gives CDR1 SGHRS, CDR2 YFSETQ. V gave up 4 bases and J gave up 2 bases; unmatched junction bases: 5. The length of the CDR3 is 15 residues. CDR3 in DNA: TGCGCCAGCAGCGTTATGACAGGGGGCAACACTGAAGCTTTCTTT. Amino acids: CASSVMTGGNTEAFF.

On this clone: The sample carries other DNA sequences with the same CDR3. The gene calls are TRBV7-3 and TRBJ2-3; D remains unclear. Per germline, CDR1 SGHTA and CDR2 FQGTGA. The CDR3 totals 14 residues. The V end lost 1 base, the J end lost 0 bases, and 5 bases lay between the germline ends. The CDR3 spells CASSLRASTDTQYF. The CDR3 DNA is TGTGCCAGCAGCTTAAGGGCTAGCACAGATACGCAGTATTTT.

This clone was counted only a few times. The gene calls are TRBV20-1 and TRBJ2-5; D is uncertain. V gave up 2 bases and J gave up 7 bases, with 5 bases separating them. Looked up from germline, CDR1 is DFQATT and CDR2 is SNEGSKA (reference sequence). CDR3 length: 10 amino acids. Here the CDR3 DNA reads TGCAGTGCTAGAATCGGGACCCAGTACTTC. It encodes CSARIGTQYF.

The table lists this clone with a few counts. J is TRBJ1-1 and V is TRBV27; D gene unclear. Trimming cost V 1 base and J 2 bases, with 8 bases left between them. Germline V gives CDR1 MNHEY, CDR2 SMNVEV (reference sequence). The CDR3 sequence is 14 residues long. The DNA of the CDR3 is TGTGCCAGCAGTTTATACTCTCAAAACACTGAAGCTTTCTTT. As protein: CASSLYSQNTEAFF.

In this sample, this clone turned up a few times. This sequence joins TRBV27 and TRBJ2-3; possibly TRBD2 for D (5 bases). Trimming removed 2 bases from V and 6 bases from J, with 21 bases in between. The CDR3 loop spans 17 amino acids. The germline gives CDR1 MNHEY, CDR2 SMNVEV (reference sequence). CDR3 nucleotide sequence: TGTGCCAGCAGTTTAAGGCTAGCCCGGAGAATGCGCGATACGCAGTATTTT. Residues: CASSLRLARRMRDTQYF.

The V and J genes are TRBV5-1 and TRBJ1-5; D is unresolved. The germline V gene encodes CDR1 SGHRS and CDR2 YFSETQ. V was trimmed by 4 bases and J by 8 bases, leaving 16 bases between them. The CDR3 runs to 14 residues. CDR3 bases: TGCGCCAGCAGCCCAGAGTCGGGAGGAAAGCCCCAGCATTTT. Its translation is CASSPESGGKPQHF.

This clone was observed a few times. The rearrangement links TRBV6-5 to TRBJ2-3; 7 bases agree with TRBD2. This CDR3 contains 16 residues. From germline, CDR1 is MNHEY and CDR2 SVGAGI. V lost 0 bases and J lost 5; bases outside the gene matches: 8. Written as DNA, the CDR3 is TGTGCCAGCAGTTACTCGGTGGGAGGGCCGGGAGATACGCAGTATTTT. This codes for CASSYSVGGPGDTQYF.

This clone was seen only a few times. This sequence joins TRBV7-6 and TRBJ2-1; the match to TRBD2 covers 10 bases. From germline, CDR1 is SGHVS and CDR2 FNYEAQ. V was pared by 5 bases and J by 8 bases, with 9 bases of the junction left unmatched. The CDR3 extends over 15 amino acids. CDR3 nucleotides: TGTGCCAGCAGCCGACCAGGACTAGCGGATCATGAGCAGTTCTTC. Translated, it gives CASSRPGLADHEQFF.

This clone has just a few counts. The chain has TRBV9 and TRBJ1-1, with D unresolved. The germline gives CDR1 SGDLS, CDR2 YYNGEE. The CDR3 loop spans 15 amino acids. Trimming took off 0 bases at V and 3 bases at J, with 12 bases between the two ends. The CDR3: CASSVGLPADTEAFF. The CDR3 bases are TGTGCCAGCAGCGTAGGACTCCCAGCCGACACTGAAGCTTTCTTT.

This clone was picked up a small number of times. This same CDR3 is encoded by further DNA sequences in the sample. The V call is TRBV30, the J call TRBJ1-1; D ambiguous. This CDR3 spans 11 amino acids. The germline V and J ends were trimmed by 0 bases and 3 bases, with 2 bases remaining between them. The germline gives CDR1 GTSNPN, CDR2 SVGIG (reference sequence). CDR3 coding DNA: TGTGCCTGGAGTGTCTACACTGAAGCTTTCTTT. It translates to CAWSVYTEAFF.